The T cell receptor beta chain under discussion was sequenced for a study of T cells after yellow fever vaccination (dated by TCRdb to between 2018 and 2021). Notes on the research overall: The SMART-Seq v4 Ultra Low Input RNA kit was used to prepare libraries from fractions with low cell numbers. Bulk TCR alpha and beta repertoires were sequenced longitudinally to track T-cell clones before and after primary and booster YFV17D yellow fever vaccination. Two healthy male donors, one aged 18 to 30 and one aged 30 to 40 years, made up the cohort. Blood was collected at multiple timepoints before and after primary and secondary immunization, and bulk PBMC replicates and cell subsets were isolated. Here is what the overall study found, with its caveats: A small fraction of clonotypes appeared in both the CD4 and CD8 compartments, likely as a result of convergent recombination. The secondary T-cell response was weaker than the primary response but faster, peaking on day 5 instead of day 15. Computational filtering was needed because FACS-sorted repertoires could contain abundant contaminating clonotypes from the bulk population. Because the study included only two donors, the extent to which the findings can be generalized is limited. Most clones expanded after primary vaccination were re-detected after the booster (around 96% of CD4 and 88% of CD8), suggesting broad memory maintenance.

From its cysteine to its phenylalanine, the CDR3 spans 17 amino acids. Solely the CDR3 DNA is kept, with 51 bases framed from the first base. Via the germline V gene, CDR1 is SGHRS and CDR2 YFSETQ. V loses 4 bases at its end and J loses 5 bases; junction bases beyond the gene matches: 14. The treatment or condition label of this sample denotes: live attenuated yellow fever vaccine strain. At every blood-draw timepoint, two biological replicates of bulk PBMCs were collected. A standard Ficoll-Paque protocol was used to isolate PBMCs from peripheral blood. RNA was extracted with TriZol from bulk PBMCs, CD4 and CD8 fractions, and dextramer-positive and dextramer-negative fractions. On this clonotype: This clone's antigen is unknown. One base away there is no much larger clone; base qualities are not given.

TCR cDNA was synthesized by 5'RACE template switching, which introduced a universal primer site and unique molecular identifiers. Priming of cDNA synthesis was performed from both the TCR alpha and TCR beta constant segments. Library amplification used two PCR steps, and the second PCR step added sample barcodes and sequencing adapters. Sequencing of the libraries was done on either Illumina HiSeq 2500 (2x100 bp) or NovaSeq (2x150 bp). Concerning the study's data processing: Demultiplexing of reads and collapsing into UMI consensus sequences were performed with MIGEC, and V(D)J alignment was carried out with MiXCR. Vaccine-responding clonotypes were defined with edgeR using replicate PBMC samples, requiring FDR below 0.01 and a log2 fold change above 5 up to day 15. Each bulk clonotype received a CD4 or CD8 identity based on whether the sequenced CD4 or CD8 repertoire contained that clonotype at higher abundance. In TCRdb, the public reads were trimmed at Q25 with fastp and aligned with MiXCR, with productive beta chains retained. Duplicate CDR3 protein sequences are folded into a single record with the most common DNA and genes. These V and J calls derive from TCRdb rather than the authors' analysis. This sample has just under 600,000 distinct CDR3 sequences in its table, and roughly 13% of those were observed once. 11% to 15% of the sample is held by the ten biggest clonotypes.

Sample: PBMCs, taken on the day of the yellow fever booster vaccination. Recombination connected TRBV5-1 to TRBJ1-4; TRBD1 aligns with 7 central bases. The sequence derives from a man aged 25 to 45 who received the YFV17D yellow fever vaccine. The DNA reads TGCGCCAGCAGCCCTGGACAGGCGGGACCGCTGAATGAAAAACTGTTTTTT. Its product reads: CASSPGQAGPLNEKLFF.